This T cell receptor (beta chain) appears in the sequencing data of a study of T cells in Graves' hyperthyroidism and ophthalmopathy. The CDR3 consists of 14 residues. Trimming took 7 bases from V and 2 from J, leaving 14 bases between them. CDR1 and CDR2 (germline): MDHEN, SYDVKM. RNA transcripts provided the source from which TCR beta CDR3 regions were amplified. HTBI primers were the set used in a first-round RT-PCR of the TCR CDR3. TCRdb re-derived calls from the multiplex PCR reads in MiXCR, one entry per CDR3 protein. Found here are hundreds of thousands of distinct CDR3 sequences, around a third of them singletons; the top ten hold roughly 30%.

This chain uses TRBV28 with TRBJ2-5; D might be TRBD1 (5 bases). The source is a woman between 40 and 50 years old with Graves' hyperthyroidism. Sequences were obtained from blood. CDR3 DNA sequence: TGTGCCAGCACCAAAGGGGTAGGGCAAGAGACCCAGTACTTC. As protein: CASTKGVGQETQYF.